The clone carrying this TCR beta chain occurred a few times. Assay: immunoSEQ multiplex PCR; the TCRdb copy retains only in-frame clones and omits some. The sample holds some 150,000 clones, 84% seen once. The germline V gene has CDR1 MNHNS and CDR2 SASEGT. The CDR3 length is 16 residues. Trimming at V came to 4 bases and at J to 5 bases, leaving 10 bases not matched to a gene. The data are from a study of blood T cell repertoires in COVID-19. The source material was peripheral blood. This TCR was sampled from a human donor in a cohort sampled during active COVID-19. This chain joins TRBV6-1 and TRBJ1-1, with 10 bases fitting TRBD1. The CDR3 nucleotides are TGTGCCAGCAGTGTTGCTGGGACAGGGGAGGATACTGAAGCTTTCTTT. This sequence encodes CASSVAGTGEDTEAFF.